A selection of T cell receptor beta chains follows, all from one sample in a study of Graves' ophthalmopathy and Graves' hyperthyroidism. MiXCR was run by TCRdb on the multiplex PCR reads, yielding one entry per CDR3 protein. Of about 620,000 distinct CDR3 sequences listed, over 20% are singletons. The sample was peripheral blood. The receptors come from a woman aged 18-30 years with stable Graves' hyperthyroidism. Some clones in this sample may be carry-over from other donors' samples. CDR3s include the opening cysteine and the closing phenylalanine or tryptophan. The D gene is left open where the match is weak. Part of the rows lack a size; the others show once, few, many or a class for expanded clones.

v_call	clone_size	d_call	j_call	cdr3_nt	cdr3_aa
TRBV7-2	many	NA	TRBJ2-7	TGTGCCAGCAGCTTAAACAGGCGCAACGAGCAGTACTTC	CASSLNRRNEQYF
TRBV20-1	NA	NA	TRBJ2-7	TGCAGTGCAGATCATACAGGGTCCCTCAGCTCCTACGAGCAGTACTTC	CSADHTGSLSSYEQYF
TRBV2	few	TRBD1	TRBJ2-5	TGTGCCAGCAGTCACTACAGGGGAGTAGAGACCCAGTACTTC	CASSHYRGVETQYF
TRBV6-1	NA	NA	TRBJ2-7	TGTGCCAGCAGTGAAGATCAGTGGCGTAACGAGCAGTACTTC	CASSEDQWRNEQYF
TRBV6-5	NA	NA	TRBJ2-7	TGTGCCAGCAGTTATGGAGAAGAATCCTACGAGCAGTACTTC	CASSYGEESYEQYF
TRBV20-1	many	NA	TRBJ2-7	TGCAGTGCGAGGACAGCTTATGCCTACGAGCAGTACTTC	CSARTAYAYEQYF
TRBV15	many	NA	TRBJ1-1	TGTGCCACCAGCGGCGTGACAGTAATCACTGAAGCTTTCTTT	CATSGVTVITEAFF
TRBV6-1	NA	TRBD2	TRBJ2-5	TGTGCCAGCAGCCCAACCGGCGGGAGGGCTGAAGAGACCCAGTACTTC	CASSPTGGRAEETQYF
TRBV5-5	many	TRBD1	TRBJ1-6	TGTGCCAGCAGCGGGACAGGGCGGCCCTATAATTCACCCCTCCACTTT	CASSGTGRPYNSPLHF
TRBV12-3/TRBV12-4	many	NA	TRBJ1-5	TGTGCCAGCAGTCCAGAGGATCAGCCCCAGCATTTT	CASSPEDQPQHF
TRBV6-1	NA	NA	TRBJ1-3	TGTGCCAGCAGTGAAATATTCCTTTCTGGAAACACCATATATTTT	CASSEIFLSGNTIYF
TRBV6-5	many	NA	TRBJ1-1	TGTGCCAGCAGTCTACAGGGTTGGGGCACTGAAGCTTTCTTT	CASSLQGWGTEAFF
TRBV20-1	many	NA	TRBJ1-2	TGCAGTGCTAGAGATCCCCTAGAGAGGGGAAGGGGCTATGGCTACACCTTC	CSARDPLERGRGYGYTF
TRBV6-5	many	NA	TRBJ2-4	TGTGCCAGCACTCCCTTCGTCCTGGGAGTGGAGAACATTCAGTACTTC	CASTPFVLGVENIQYF
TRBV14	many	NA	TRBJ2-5	TGTGCCAGCAGCCAAGAACTGAGTTGGGAGACCCAGTACTTC	CASSQELSWETQYF
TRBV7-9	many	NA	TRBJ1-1	TGTGCCAGCAGCTTAGAGGGTCTCTCGACTGAAGCTTTCTTT	CASSLEGLSTEAFF
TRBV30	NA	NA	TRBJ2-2	TGTGCCTGGAGTTACCTGGGTGGGTCTACCGGGGAGCTGTTTTTT	CAWSYLGGSTGELFF
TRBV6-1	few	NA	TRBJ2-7	TGTGCCAGCAGGACCGGCGAGGGCGGCGCCTACGAGCAGTACTTC	CASRTGEGGAYEQYF
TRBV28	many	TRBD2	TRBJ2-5	TGTGCCAGCAGTTCTCGGATGGGGAGGGCCCAAGAGACCCAGTACTTC	CASSSRMGRAQETQYF
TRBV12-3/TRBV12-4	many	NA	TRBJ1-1	TGTGCCAGCAGTTCTTCCCACTTTGAAGCTTTCTTT	CASSSSHFEAFF
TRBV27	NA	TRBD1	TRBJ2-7	TGTGCCAGCAGTTTATCTTACAGGGGGGACTACGAGCAGTACTTC	CASSLSYRGDYEQYF